The 5 T cell receptor beta chains below come from one sample, sequenced in a study of a mutant IDH1 vaccine in newly diagnosed glioma. Antigens of these TCRs are unknown. The time point here: week 23, last vaccination. Every single dose of the vaccine, 300 ug of mutant IDH1 20-mer peptide, came with topical imiquimod. TCRdb's table, derived via immunoSEQ multiplex PCR, lists solely in-frame clones and lacks some. The sample includes tens of thousands of clones, 65% to 90% of them seen just once. Specimen: PBMCs, collected from a glioma patient whose treatment included an IDH1 peptide vaccine. The receptors come from a man aged 25 to 45 with glioma. Some clones in this sample may be carry-over from other donors' samples.

This sequence joins TRBV29-1 and TRBJ2-1; D not certain. Germline V gene sequence: CDR1 SQVTM, CDR2 ANQGSEA. This CDR3 has 11 residues. Trimming removed 1 base from V and 10 bases from J, with 8 bases in between. The CDR3 DNA is TGCAGCGTTGAAGGCCCCTCGGAGCAGTTCTTC. It encodes CSVEGPSEQFF.

The DNA for the CDR3 is TGTGCCAGCAGTTACTTTGCTGGGACAGATAATTCACCCCTCCACTTT. Translation: CASSYFAGTDNSPLHF. This chain connects TRBV6-5 to TRBJ1-6, with 7 bases matching TRBD1. With V trimmed by 1 base and J by 5 bases, 5 bases remained unmatched. The germline V gene encodes CDR1 MNHEY and CDR2 SVGAGI. This CDR3 spans 16 amino acids.

The V and J genes are TRBV7-2 and TRBJ1-3; D not resolved. CDR1 is SGHTA, CDR2 FQGNSA, per germline. This CDR3 is built from 15 residues. V lost 5 bases and J lost 2, with 13 bases in between. The CDR3 protein is CASSPYRTAGNTIYF. The CDR3 nucleotides read TGTGCCAGCAGCCCCTACCGGACGGCTGGAAACACCATATATTTT.

The chain joins TRBV5-1 to TRBJ1-4; no firm D call. Looked up from germline, CDR1 is SGHRS and CDR2 is YFSETQ. The CDR3 has 12 residues. The V end lost 5 bases, the J end lost 8 bases, and 10 bases lay between the germline ends. The DNA for the CDR3 is TGCGCCAGCAGTATTCTAGGAGAAAAACTGTTTTTT. Translation gives CASSILGEKLFF.

The sample holds a few counts of this clone. The CDR3 nucleotides read TGTGCCAGCAGCTTGGGGTGGCAGGGAGGAGAGACCCAGTACTTC. Its protein is CASSLGWQGGETQYF. V is TRBV5-4 and J is TRBJ2-5, with D perhaps TRBD2 (6 bases). Germline assignment: CDR1 SGHNT and CDR2 YYREEE (reference sequence). This CDR3 spans 15 amino acids. Deletions cut 0 bases from V and 4 bases from J, with 13 bases between.